One and the same sample provided the 29 T cell receptor beta chains below, sequenced in a study of post-analysis software for immune sequencing data. The study, taken as a whole, reports: TRBV5-6, TRBV5-1 and TRBV20-1 were among 4 or 5 TRBV segments more frequent in patients than controls.

Libraries were made from TCR beta cDNA, and they carried unique molecular identifiers. TCRdb called the PCR reads again in MiXCR, with one record for every CDR3 protein. Of 650,000 to 850,000 distinct CDR3 sequences in the sample, about 45% were seen once. No antigen has been assigned to these receptors. Sequenced material: blood. The origin of the receptors is a girl under 18 with multiple sclerosis.

The chain employs TRBV20-1 and TRBJ2-4; TRBD1 might be the D (6 bases). Trimming stripped 0 bases from V and 2 bases from J, with 20 bases between. CDR3 length: 18 residues. The germline V gene encodes CDR1 DFQATT and CDR2 SNEGSKA (reference sequence). The CDR3 sequence: CSARDSGVNQQTKNIQYF. CDR3 bases: TGCAGTGCTAGAGATTCAGGGGTCAACCAACAAACCAAAAACATTCAGTACTTC.

In this sample, this clonotype turned up a few times. The chain links TRBV12-3 or TRBV12-4 to TRBJ2-7; possible D gene TRBD1, 6 bases. The CDR3 contains 12 residues. Trimming removed 8 bases from V and 2 bases from J, with 10 bases in between. In nucleotides, the CDR3 is TGTGCCAGCGGCGGACAGACCTACGAGCAGTACTTC. Residues: CASGGQTYEQYF.

V and J are TRBV6-5 and TRBJ1-1, with TRBD1 as a possible D gene (5 bases). CDR3 size: 14 residues. Trimming shortened V by 6 bases and J by 2 bases, and 13 bases separated the two germline ends. Germline loops: CDR1 MNHEY, CDR2 SVGAGI. CDR3 sequence: CASSRRVSNTEAFF. The CDR3 coding sequence is TGTGCCAGCAGCCGCAGGGTGTCTAACACTGAAGCTTTCTTT.

V gene TRBV11-3 combines with J gene TRBJ2-7; maybe TRBD1 (5 bases). The CDR3 sequence is 16 residues long. Per the germline V gene, CDR1 is SGHNT and CDR2 is YENEEA. V shed 5 bases and J shed 1 base, with 18 bases lying between them. This chain's CDR3 is CASSDERQSLSYEQYF. The CDR3 coding sequence is TGTGCCAGCAGCGACGAACGACAGTCATTGTCCTACGAGCAGTACTTC.

The chain links TRBV21-1 to TRBJ2-5; the D call in the table, TRBD1, was not verified against the DNA. The DNA end is more similar to TRBJ2-7, so the J call may be wrong. TRBV21-1 is reported as a pseudogene. This CDR3 spans 15 amino acids. CDR3: CASSLRREKRYEQYF. The CDR3 region has the DNA TGTGCCAGCAGCCTCCGCCGGGAGAAGAGGTACGAGCAGTACTTC.

This sequence joins TRBV20-1 and TRBJ2-7, with 7 bases that match TRBD2. V trimming: 5 bases; J trimming: 3 bases; junction bases outside the gene matches: 13. CDR1 is DFQATT, CDR2 SNEGSKA, per germline (reference sequence). The CDR3 contains 15 residues. The CDR3 DNA follows: TGCAGTGCTCCCGGGCTCCGGGACTATAACTACGAGCAGTACTTC. Translation: CSAPGLRDYNYEQYF.

This chain joins TRBV29-1 and TRBJ2-5; D may be TRBD1 (5 bases). CDR3 length: 15 residues. Germline CDR1 and CDR2: SQVTM and ANQGSEA. Trimming pared 2 bases from V and 1 base from J, leaving 14 bases between. CDR3 amino acids: CSVELVGQLQETQYF. The CDR3 DNA reads as TGCAGCGTTGAATTGGTGGGGCAGCTCCAAGAGACCCAGTACTTC.

The chain combines TRBV2 with TRBJ1-2, with 8 nucleotides matching TRBD1. Germline V gives CDR1 SNHLY, CDR2 FYNNEI. The J segment lost 7 bases and the V segment lost 6 bases, leaving 7 bases of the junction unmatched. The CDR3 spans 13 residues. The CDR3 DNA is TGTGCCAGCAGCGAGGACAGGGACGGTGGCTACACCTTC. It is translated as CASSEDRDGGYTF.

This rearrangement joins TRBV20-1 to TRBJ1-5, with 9 bases identical to TRBD1. With V trimmed by 6 bases and J by 7 bases, 7 bases remained unmatched. CDR3 length: 13 amino acids. Germline V CDR1 and CDR2: DFQATT, SNEGSKA (reference sequence). CDR3 residues: CSAMTGGDQPQHF. CDR3 nucleotide sequence: TGCAGTGCAATGACAGGGGGAGACCAGCCCCAGCATTTT.

This clonotype was found a few times. This rearrangement joins TRBV7-3 to TRBJ2-3; D is uncertain. The CDR3 covers 14 residues. CDR1 and CDR2 from the germline V gene are SGHTA and FQGTGA. V lost 2 bases and J 4 bases, leaving 10 bases between the germline ends. The CDR3 DNA reads TGTGCCAGCAGCTTACTTCCAAGGGCAGATACGCAGTATTTT. Translating it yields CASSLLPRADTQYF.

This clonotype came up a few times. V and J are TRBV29-1 and TRBJ2-3; weak D call: TRBD2 (5 bases). V shed 1 base and J shed 2 bases, with 13 bases lying between them. Germline V gene lookup returns CDR1 SQVTM and CDR2 ANQGSEA. The CDR3 has 15 residues. The CDR3 loop is CSVEVSSATTDTQYF. In DNA, the CDR3 is TGCAGCGTTGAAGTGAGTAGCGCCACCACAGATACGCAGTATTTT.

This clonotype was found a few times. The chain has TRBV20-1 and TRBJ2-7; D call uncertain. This CDR3 region has 14 residues. V was clipped by 3 bases and J by 0 bases, with 12 bases between them. Germline CDR1 DFQATT, CDR2 SNEGSKA (reference sequence). CDR3 sequence reads: CSASGQESSYEQYF. Here the CDR3 DNA reads TGCAGTGCTAGTGGGCAGGAAAGCTCCTACGAGCAGTACTTC.

This clonotype was detected a few times. The V and J genes are TRBV12-3 or TRBV12-4 and TRBJ1-2, with a possible D match to TRBD1 (6 bases). CDR3 length equals 15 residues. The V end was cut by 3 bases, the J end by 4 bases, with 15 bases between. CDR3 in DNA: TGTGCCAGCAGTTTTTTTGAGGGGACACCCTATGGCTACACCTTC. Amino acids: CASSFFEGTPYGYTF.

The V gene is TRBV25-1, the J gene TRBJ2-3; perhaps TRBD1 as D (6 bases). The CDR3 has 14 amino acids. Trimming cost V 4 bases and J 5 bases, with 13 bases left between them. The germline V gene has CDR1 MGHDK and CDR2 SYGVNS. CDR3 DNA: TGTGCCAGCAGTGTCTTCACAGGGTTAGATACGCAGTATTTT. It yields the protein CASSVFTGLDTQYF.

This clonotype has just a few counts. The rearrangement uses TRBV6-1 and TRBJ1-2; D is unresolved. The germline V gene encodes CDR1 MNHNS and CDR2 SASEGT. This CDR3 has 14 amino acids. V was pared by 2 bases and J by 4 bases, with 11 bases between. The CDR3 DNA reads as TGTGCCAGCAGTGAACTGGGGATTGGCTATGGCTACACCTTC. It translates to CASSELGIGYGYTF.

The V and J genes are TRBV5-1 and TRBJ2-1; D unresolved. CDR3 length: 15 residues. Looked up from germline, CDR1 is SGHRS and CDR2 is YFSETQ. Trimming stripped 0 bases from V and 0 bases from J, with 7 bases between. In nucleotides, the CDR3 is TGCGCCAGCAGCTTGGTGGTGAGCTCCTACAATGAGCAGTTCTTC. This translates into CASSLVVSSYNEQFF.

J is TRBJ2-3 and V is TRBV10-3; TRBD1 matches at 8 bases. The CDR3 loop spans 17 amino acids. Germline assignment: CDR1 ENHRY and CDR2 SYGVKD. V gave up 2 bases and J gave up 4 bases; unmatched junction bases: 11. The CDR3 is CAISEPPTGVVADTQYF. In nucleotides, the CDR3 is TGTGCCATCAGTGAGCCCCCGACAGGGGTGGTCGCAGATACGCAGTATTTT.

This clonotype was seen only a few times. V usage is TRBV20-1 and J usage is TRBJ2-3; D is perhaps TRBD2 (5 bases). This CDR3 contains 14 residues. Germline loops: CDR1 DFQATT, CDR2 SNEGSKA (reference sequence). Deletions cut 3 bases from V and 6 bases from J, with 16 bases between. The CDR3: CSASSLAGGDTQYF. CDR3 nucleotide sequence: TGCAGTGCTAGTTCCTTGGCGGGTGGGGATACGCAGTATTTT.

This clonotype appeared a few times. The rearrangement links TRBV3-1 to TRBJ2-7; weak D call: TRBD2 (5 bases). The CDR3 runs 14 residues. Germline lookup yields CDR1 LGHDT and CDR2 YNNKEL (reference sequence). V lost 4 bases and J lost 5, with 15 bases in between. The CDR3 DNA follows: TGTGCCAGCAGCCGCTCCGGAGGATCAGACGAGCAGTACTTC. It encodes CASSRSGGSDEQYF.

This clonotype occurred a few times. This chain joins TRBV14 and TRBJ1-2; the match to TRBD1 covers 12 bases. Trimming removed 4 bases from V and 8 bases from J; junction bases left unmatched: 5. Per the germline V gene, CDR1 is SGHDN and CDR2 is FVKESK. The CDR3 loop spans 14 amino acids. CDR3 protein: CASSRGTGGSGYTF. The CDR3 bases are TGTGCCAGCAGCCGGGGGACAGGGGGCAGCGGCTACACCTTC.

The rearrangement joins TRBV9 to TRBJ2-5; the D is unclear. Trimming stripped 4 bases from V and 1 base from J, with 14 bases between. The CDR3 is 15 amino acids. Looked up from germline, CDR1 is SGDLS and CDR2 is YYNGEE. The DNA of the CDR3 is TGTGCCAGCAGCCCCCAGTCGTACCCCCAAGAGACCCAGTACTTC. Translation gives CASSPQSYPQETQYF.

The rearrangement joins TRBV7-2 to TRBJ2-2; D is perhaps TRBD1 or TRBD2 (5 bases each). The V gene's germline CDR1 is SGHTA and CDR2 FQGNSA. Between the trimmed V and J ends, which lost 5 bases and 5 bases, there was a span of 18 bases. The CDR3 extends over 16 amino acids. CDR3 loop: CASSAPSGARTGELFF. The CDR3 DNA sequence: TGTGCCAGCAGCGCTCCCTCCGGGGCGAGAACCGGGGAGCTGTTTTTT.

The genes are TRBV7-2 and TRBJ2-3, with TRBD2 matching over 10 bases. The junction had 5 bases not matched to a gene; V was cut back by 1 base and J by 1 base. The CDR3 totals 17 residues. CDR1 and CDR2 from the germline V gene are SGHTA and FQGNSA. The CDR3 here is CASSLVLAGEGTDTQYF. In nucleotides, the CDR3 is TGTGCCAGCAGCTTAGTTCTAGCGGGAGAGGGCACAGATACGCAGTATTTT.

The J gene is TRBJ1-2, the V gene TRBV11-2, with D perhaps TRBD1 (5 bases). The CDR3 loop spans 15 amino acids. The germline V gene encodes CDR1 SGHAT and CDR2 FQNNGV. V lost 1 base and J lost 6, with 15 bases in between. The CDR3 region has the DNA TGTGCCAGCAGCTTAGTCGCAGGGAGATCGAATGGCTACACCTTC. Translated: CASSLVAGRSNGYTF.

V and J are TRBV5-6 and TRBJ2-5; 9 bases align to TRBD2. CDR1 and CDR2 (germline): SGHDT, YYEEEE. The J segment lost 5 bases and the V segment lost 0 bases, leaving 8 bases of the junction unmatched. This CDR3 spans 16 amino acids. The DNA of the CDR3 is TGTGCCAGCAGCTTGGTGATAGCGGGAGTAATGGAGACCCAGTACTTC. This translates into CASSLVIAGVMETQYF.

The chain recombines TRBV20-1 with TRBJ2-5; maybe TRBD2 (5 bases). In germline, CDR1 is DFQATT, CDR2 SNEGSKA (reference sequence). This CDR3 has 13 amino acids. V dropped 6 bases and J dropped 1 base, with 12 bases sitting between them. This chain's CDR3 is CSAPGSGQETQYF. CDR3 nucleotides: TGCAGTGCCCCGGGAAGCGGCCAAGAGACCCAGTACTTC.

V is TRBV12-5 and J is TRBJ2-7; 10 bases align to TRBD1. The CDR3 runs 17 residues. The V gene end was trimmed by 3 bases and the J gene end by 2 bases; junction bases not matched to a gene: 10. CDR1 is LGHNT, CDR2 FRNRAP, per germline. The CDR3 protein is CASGLLKAGQGAYEQYF. Here the CDR3 DNA reads TGTGCTAGTGGTTTACTTAAGGCCGGACAGGGGGCCTACGAGCAGTACTTC.

CDR3 in amino acids: CASSGRTVLGNQPQHF. In nucleotides, the CDR3 is TGTGCCAGCAGTGGGCGGACAGTTTTGGGCAATCAGCCCCAGCATTTT. This rearrangement joins TRBV6-2 or TRBV6-3 to TRBJ1-5, with D tentatively TRBD1 (6 bases). Trimming left V 5 bases short and J 2 bases short, with 16 bases between. Per the germline V gene, CDR1 is MNHEY and CDR2 is SVGEGT. The CDR3 runs 16 residues.

The chain uses TRBV7-3 and TRBJ2-1, with 9 bases aligning to TRBD2. In germline, CDR1 is SGHTA, CDR2 FQGTGA. The J segment lost 6 bases and the V segment lost 2 bases, leaving 5 bases of the junction unmatched. CDR3 size: 15 residues. The CDR3 DNA sequence: TGTGCCAGCAGCTTAGGGGGACTAGCCATCAATGAGCAGTTCTTC. Its translation: CASSLGGLAINEQFF. The variable domain in full, with the rest retrieved from reference TRBV7-3 and TRBJ2-1, is GAGVSQTPSNKVTEKGKYVELRCDPISGHTALYWYRQSLGQGPEFLIYFQGTGAADDSGLPNDRFFAVRPEGSVSTLKIQRTERGDSAVYLCASSLGGLAINEQFFGPGTRLTVL.